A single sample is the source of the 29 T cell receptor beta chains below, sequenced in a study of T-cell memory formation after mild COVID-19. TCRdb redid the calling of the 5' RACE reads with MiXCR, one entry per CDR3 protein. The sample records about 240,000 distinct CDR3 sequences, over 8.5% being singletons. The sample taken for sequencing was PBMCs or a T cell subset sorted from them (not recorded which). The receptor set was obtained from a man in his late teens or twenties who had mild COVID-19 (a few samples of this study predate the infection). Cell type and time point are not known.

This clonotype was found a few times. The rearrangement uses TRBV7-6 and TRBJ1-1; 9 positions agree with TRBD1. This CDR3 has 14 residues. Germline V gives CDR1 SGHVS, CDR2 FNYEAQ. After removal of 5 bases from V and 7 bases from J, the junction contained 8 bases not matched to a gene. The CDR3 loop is CASSPRTGVGEAFF. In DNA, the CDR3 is TGTGCCAGCAGCCCCCGGACAGGGGTTGGTGAAGCTTTCTTT.

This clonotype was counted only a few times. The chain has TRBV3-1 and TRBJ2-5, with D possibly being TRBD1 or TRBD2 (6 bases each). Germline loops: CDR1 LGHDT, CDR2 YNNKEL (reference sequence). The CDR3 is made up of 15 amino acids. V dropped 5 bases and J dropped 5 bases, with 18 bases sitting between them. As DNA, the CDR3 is TGTGCCAGCAGCTTCGAAAGAGGGGGGCAGGAGACCCAGTACTTC. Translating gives CASSFERGGQETQYF.

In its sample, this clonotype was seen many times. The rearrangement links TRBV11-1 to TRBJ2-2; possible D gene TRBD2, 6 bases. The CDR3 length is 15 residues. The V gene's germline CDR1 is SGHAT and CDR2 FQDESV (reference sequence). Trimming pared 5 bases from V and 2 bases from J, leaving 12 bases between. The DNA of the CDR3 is TGTGCCAGCAGCCCCGGGACTGGTAACACCGGGGAGCTGTTTTTT. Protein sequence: CASSPGTGNTGELFF. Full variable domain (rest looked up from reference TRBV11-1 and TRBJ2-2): EAEVAQSPRYKITEKSQAVAFWCDPISGHATLYWYRQILGQGPELLVQFQDESVVDDSQLPKDRFSAERLKGVDSTLKIQPAELGDSAMYLCASSPGTGNTGELFFGEGSRLTVL.

The CDR3 DNA reads TGCGCCAGCTCAGGGGAGGGGGGGCAAGAGACCCAGTACTTC. Protein: CASSGEGGQETQYF. The chain is built from TRBV4-3 and TRBJ2-5, with TRBD2 as a possible D gene (7 bases). Germline CDR1 reads LGHNA; CDR2 reads YSLEER. The CDR3 has 14 amino acids. Trimming cost V 8 bases and J 2 bases, with 15 bases left between them.

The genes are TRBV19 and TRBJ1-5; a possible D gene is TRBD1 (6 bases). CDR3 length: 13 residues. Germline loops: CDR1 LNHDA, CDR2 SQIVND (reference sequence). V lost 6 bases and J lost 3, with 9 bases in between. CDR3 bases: TGTGCCAGTAGCGGGACATTCAATCAGCCCCAGCATTTT. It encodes CASSGTFNQPQHF.

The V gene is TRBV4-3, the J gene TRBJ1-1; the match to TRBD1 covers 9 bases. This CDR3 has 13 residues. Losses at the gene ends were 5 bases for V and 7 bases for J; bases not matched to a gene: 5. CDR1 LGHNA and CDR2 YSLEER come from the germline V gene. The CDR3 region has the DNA TGCGCCAGCAGCTACACAGGGGGCGGTGAAGCTTTCTTT. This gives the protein CASSYTGGGEAFF.

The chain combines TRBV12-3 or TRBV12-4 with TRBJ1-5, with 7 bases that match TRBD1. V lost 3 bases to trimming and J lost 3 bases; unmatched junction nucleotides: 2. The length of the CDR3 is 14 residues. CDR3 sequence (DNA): TGTGCCAGCAGTTTTGGGACAGTCAATCAGCCCCAGCATTTT. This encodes CASSFGTVNQPQHF.

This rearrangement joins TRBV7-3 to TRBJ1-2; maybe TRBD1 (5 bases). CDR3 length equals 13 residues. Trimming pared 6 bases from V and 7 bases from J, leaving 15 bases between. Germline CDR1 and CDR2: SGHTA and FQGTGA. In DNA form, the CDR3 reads TGTGCCAGCAGGTTCGACAGTTTATCTGGCTACACCTTC. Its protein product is CASRFDSLSGYTF.

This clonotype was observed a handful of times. CDR3 coding DNA: TGCGCCAGCAGCCTAACTAGCGGGGGGTCCTATACGCAGTATTTT. Its protein product is CASSLTSGGSYTQYF. This chain joins TRBV5-1 and TRBJ2-3, with 12 nucleotides matching TRBD2. The V and J ends lost 4 bases and 7 bases, in that order; junction bases with no gene match: 7. Germline CDR1 is SGHRS and CDR2 is YFSETQ. This CDR3 spans 15 amino acids.

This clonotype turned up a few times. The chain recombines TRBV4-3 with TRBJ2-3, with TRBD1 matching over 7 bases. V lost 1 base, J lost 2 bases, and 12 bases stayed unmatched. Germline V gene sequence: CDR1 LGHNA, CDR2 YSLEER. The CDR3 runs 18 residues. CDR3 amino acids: CASSQAPFGTAITDTQYF. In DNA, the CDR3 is TGCGCCAGCAGCCAAGCTCCTTTTGGGACAGCTATCACAGATACGCAGTATTTT.

The CDR3 DNA sequence: TGTGCCAGTAGTGCCCGAACAAATCAGCCCCAGCATTTT. Protein product: CASSARTNQPQHF. The chain has TRBV19 and TRBJ1-5; D gene unclear. Deletions cut 5 bases from V and 4 bases from J, with 9 bases between. Germline V gene sequence: CDR1 LNHDA, CDR2 SQIVND (reference sequence). The CDR3 contains 13 residues.

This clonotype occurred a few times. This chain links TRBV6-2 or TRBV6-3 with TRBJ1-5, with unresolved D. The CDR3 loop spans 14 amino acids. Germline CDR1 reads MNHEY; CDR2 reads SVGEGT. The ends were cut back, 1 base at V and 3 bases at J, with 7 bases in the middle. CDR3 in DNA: TGTGCCAGCAGTTACTATTCGGTCAATCAGCCCCAGCATTTT. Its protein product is CASSYYSVNQPQHF.

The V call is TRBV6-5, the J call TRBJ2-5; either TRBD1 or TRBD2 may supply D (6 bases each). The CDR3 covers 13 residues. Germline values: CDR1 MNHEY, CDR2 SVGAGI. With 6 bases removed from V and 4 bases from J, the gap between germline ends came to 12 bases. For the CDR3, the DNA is TGTGCCAGCAGATCTTGGGGGGCAGAGACCCAGTACTTC. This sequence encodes CASRSWGAETQYF.

The CDR3 DNA follows: TGTGCCAGCAGTTTACACCTGCCGGGACTAGCGGGGGATGAGCAGTTCTTC. This encodes CASSLHLPGLAGDEQFF. This chain links TRBV28 with TRBJ2-1, with 14 bases lining up with TRBD2. The CDR3 has 17 amino acids. Germline V gene lookup returns CDR1 MDHEN and CDR2 SYDVKM. J was trimmed by 8 bases and V by 2 bases; bases with no gene match: 8.

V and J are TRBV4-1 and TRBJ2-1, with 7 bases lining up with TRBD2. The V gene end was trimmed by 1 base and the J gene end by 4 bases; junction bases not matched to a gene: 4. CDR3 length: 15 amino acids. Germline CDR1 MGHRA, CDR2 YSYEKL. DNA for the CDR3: TGCGCCAGCAGCCAAGGCAGCGGGGTATACAATGAGCAGTTCTTC. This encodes CASSQGSGVYNEQFF.

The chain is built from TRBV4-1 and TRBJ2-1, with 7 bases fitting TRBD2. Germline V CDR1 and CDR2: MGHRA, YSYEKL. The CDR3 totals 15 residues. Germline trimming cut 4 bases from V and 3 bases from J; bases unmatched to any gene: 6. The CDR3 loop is CASSPRTRGYNEQFF. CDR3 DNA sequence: TGCGCCAGCAGCCCTCGGACTAGGGGCTACAATGAGCAGTTCTTC.

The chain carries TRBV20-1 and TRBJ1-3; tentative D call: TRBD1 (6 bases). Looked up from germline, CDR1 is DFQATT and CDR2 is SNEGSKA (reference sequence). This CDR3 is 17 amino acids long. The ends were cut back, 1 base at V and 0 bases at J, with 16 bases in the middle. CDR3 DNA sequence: TGCAGTGCTAGAGCTGACGGACAGCCCAGCTCTGGAAACACCATATATTTT. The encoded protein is CSARADGQPSSGNTIYF.

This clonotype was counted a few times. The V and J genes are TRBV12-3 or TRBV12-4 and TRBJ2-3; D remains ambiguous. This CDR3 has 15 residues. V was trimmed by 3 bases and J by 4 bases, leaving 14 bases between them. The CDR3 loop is CASSFSRLLADTQYF. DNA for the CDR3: TGTGCCAGCAGTTTCAGTCGGCTTCTGGCAGATACGCAGTATTTT.

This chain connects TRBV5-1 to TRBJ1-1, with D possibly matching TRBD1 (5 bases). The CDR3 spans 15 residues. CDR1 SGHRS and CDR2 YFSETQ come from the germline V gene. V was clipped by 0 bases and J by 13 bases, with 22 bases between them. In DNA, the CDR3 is TGCGCCAGCAGCTTGGCCCTCGGGGCCGGGACGCCCGATTTCTTT. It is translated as CASSLALGAGTPDFF.

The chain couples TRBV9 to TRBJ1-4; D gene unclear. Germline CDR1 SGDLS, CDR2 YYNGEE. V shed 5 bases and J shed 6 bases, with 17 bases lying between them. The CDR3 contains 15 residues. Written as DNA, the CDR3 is TGTGCCAGCAGTCCCTCTGGGCGACATGATGAAAAACTGTTTTTT. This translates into CASSPSGRHDEKLFF.

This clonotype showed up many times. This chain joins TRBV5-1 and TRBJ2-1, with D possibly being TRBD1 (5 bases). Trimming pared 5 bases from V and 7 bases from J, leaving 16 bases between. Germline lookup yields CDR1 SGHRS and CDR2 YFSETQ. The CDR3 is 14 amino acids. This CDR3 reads CASREAGKLNEQFF. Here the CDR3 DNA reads TGCGCCAGCAGAGAGGCAGGGAAGTTGAATGAGCAGTTCTTC.

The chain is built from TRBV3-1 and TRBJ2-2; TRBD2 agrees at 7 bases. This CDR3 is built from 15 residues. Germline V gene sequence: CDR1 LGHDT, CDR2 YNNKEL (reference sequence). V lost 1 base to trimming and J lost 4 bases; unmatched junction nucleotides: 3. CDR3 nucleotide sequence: TGTGCCAGCAGCCAAGTAGGCGGGAGCACCGGGGAGCTGTTTTTT. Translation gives CASSQVGGSTGELFF.

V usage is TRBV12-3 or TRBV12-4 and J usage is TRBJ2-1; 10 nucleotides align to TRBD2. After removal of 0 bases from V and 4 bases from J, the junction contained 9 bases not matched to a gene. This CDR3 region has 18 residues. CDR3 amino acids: CASSLARSGGIIYNEQFF. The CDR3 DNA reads TGTGCCAGCAGTTTAGCGCGTAGCGGGGGGATTATATACAATGAGCAGTTCTTC.

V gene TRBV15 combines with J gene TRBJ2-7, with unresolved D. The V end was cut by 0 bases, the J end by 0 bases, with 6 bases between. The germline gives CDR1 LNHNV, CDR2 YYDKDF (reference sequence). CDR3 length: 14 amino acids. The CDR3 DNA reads TGTGCCACCAGCAGAGATGCTTTCTCCTACGAGCAGTACTTC. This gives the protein CATSRDAFSYEQYF.

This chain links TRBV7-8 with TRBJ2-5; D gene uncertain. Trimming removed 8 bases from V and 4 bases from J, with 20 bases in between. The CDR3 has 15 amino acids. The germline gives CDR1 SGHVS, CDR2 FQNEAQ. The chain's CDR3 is CASRQPSSPRETQYF. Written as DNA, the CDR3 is TGTGCCAGCCGCCAACCGAGTTCTCCCCGAGAGACCCAGTACTTC.

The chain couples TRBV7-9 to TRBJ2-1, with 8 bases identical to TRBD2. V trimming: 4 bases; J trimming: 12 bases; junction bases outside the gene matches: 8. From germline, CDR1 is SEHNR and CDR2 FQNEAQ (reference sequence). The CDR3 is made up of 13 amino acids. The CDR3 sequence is CASSSLSGDGQFF. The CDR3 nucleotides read TGTGCCAGCAGCTCCCTTAGCGGGGATGGGCAGTTCTTC.

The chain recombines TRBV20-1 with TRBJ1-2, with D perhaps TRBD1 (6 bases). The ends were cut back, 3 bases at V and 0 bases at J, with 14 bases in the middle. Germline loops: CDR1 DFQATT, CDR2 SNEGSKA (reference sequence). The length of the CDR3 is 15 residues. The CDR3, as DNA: TGCAGTGCTAGGGGGGCAGGTCAAGCTAACTATGGCTACACCTTC. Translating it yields CSARGAGQANYGYTF.

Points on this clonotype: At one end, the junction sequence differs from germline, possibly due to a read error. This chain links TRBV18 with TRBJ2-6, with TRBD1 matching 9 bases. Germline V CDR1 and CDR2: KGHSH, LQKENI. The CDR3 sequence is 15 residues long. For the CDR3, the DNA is TGTGCCAGCGCGGAAACAGGGGGCCGGGCAAACGTCCTGACTTTC. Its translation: CASAETGGRANVLTF.

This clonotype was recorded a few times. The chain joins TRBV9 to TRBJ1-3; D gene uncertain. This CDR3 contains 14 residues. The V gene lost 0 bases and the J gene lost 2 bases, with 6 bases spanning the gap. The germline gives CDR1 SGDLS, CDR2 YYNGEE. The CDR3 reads CASSVGGTGNTIYF. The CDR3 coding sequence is TGTGCCAGCAGCGTAGGAGGGACTGGAAACACCATATATTTT.